This T cell receptor beta chain was captured by sequencing in a study of shared clonotypes between healthy human individuals. On this clone: Its antigen is unidentified.

Every subset had its genomic DNA shared out evenly among several immunoSEQ plates. The input for sorted-subset replicate PCRs was about 210 ng DNA, 25,000 to 35,000 T cell genomes. Generated by immunoSEQ multiplex PCR, the TCRdb table keeps only in-frame clones and is missing some. Of around 700,000 clones in the sample, about 91% were seen once. In the naive CD8 group, cells lacked CD45RO and were positively selected for CCR7, so terminally differentiated effector memory CD45RA+ cells were left out. Regarding the study as a whole: Memory subsets had estimated richness that was generally smaller than that of naive subsets. Incompleteness in sorted-subset sequencing, despite large depth, was shown by rarefaction.

CDR3 length: 14 amino acids. Trimming removed 7 bases at V and 7 bases at J, with 16 bases between. Germline CDR1 and CDR2: SNHLY and FYNNEI. The chain carries TRBV2 and TRBJ1-4; no firm D call. The origin of this receptor is a man in his thirties or forties in good health. What was sequenced was naive CD8+ T cells sorted from blood. CDR3 bases: TGTGCCAGCAAAGGCTCACTAGATAGTGAAAAACTGTTTTTT. This sequence encodes CASKGSLDSEKLFF.